This T cell receptor beta chain was profiled in a study of CD8+CD57+ T cells in acquired aplastic anemia. Looking at the study overall: Across the sorted CD4+ and CD8+ cells, DNA amounts averaged about 3 ug.

CDR1 and CDR2 (germline): SGHTA, FQGTGA. V was pared by 5 bases and J by 3 bases, with 13 bases between. This CDR3 region has 14 residues. Genomic DNA served as template for TCR beta VDJ and CDR3 profiling. TCRdb redid the calling of the reads with MiXCR, one entry per CDR3 protein. The repertoire has fewer than 200,000 distinct CDR3 sequences, around 60% of them found once; the top ten carry 45% to 55%. V usage is TRBV7-3 and J usage is TRBJ2-5; possible D gene TRBD2, 6 bases. Sample: sorted CD4+, CD8+, or CD8+CD57+ T cells (not recorded which) from PBMCs. The origin of this receptor is a human donor in good health. The CDR3 bases are TGTGCCAGCAGCCCGGGGGAAGCGGAAGAGACCCAGTACTTC. This sequence encodes CASSPGEAEETQYF.